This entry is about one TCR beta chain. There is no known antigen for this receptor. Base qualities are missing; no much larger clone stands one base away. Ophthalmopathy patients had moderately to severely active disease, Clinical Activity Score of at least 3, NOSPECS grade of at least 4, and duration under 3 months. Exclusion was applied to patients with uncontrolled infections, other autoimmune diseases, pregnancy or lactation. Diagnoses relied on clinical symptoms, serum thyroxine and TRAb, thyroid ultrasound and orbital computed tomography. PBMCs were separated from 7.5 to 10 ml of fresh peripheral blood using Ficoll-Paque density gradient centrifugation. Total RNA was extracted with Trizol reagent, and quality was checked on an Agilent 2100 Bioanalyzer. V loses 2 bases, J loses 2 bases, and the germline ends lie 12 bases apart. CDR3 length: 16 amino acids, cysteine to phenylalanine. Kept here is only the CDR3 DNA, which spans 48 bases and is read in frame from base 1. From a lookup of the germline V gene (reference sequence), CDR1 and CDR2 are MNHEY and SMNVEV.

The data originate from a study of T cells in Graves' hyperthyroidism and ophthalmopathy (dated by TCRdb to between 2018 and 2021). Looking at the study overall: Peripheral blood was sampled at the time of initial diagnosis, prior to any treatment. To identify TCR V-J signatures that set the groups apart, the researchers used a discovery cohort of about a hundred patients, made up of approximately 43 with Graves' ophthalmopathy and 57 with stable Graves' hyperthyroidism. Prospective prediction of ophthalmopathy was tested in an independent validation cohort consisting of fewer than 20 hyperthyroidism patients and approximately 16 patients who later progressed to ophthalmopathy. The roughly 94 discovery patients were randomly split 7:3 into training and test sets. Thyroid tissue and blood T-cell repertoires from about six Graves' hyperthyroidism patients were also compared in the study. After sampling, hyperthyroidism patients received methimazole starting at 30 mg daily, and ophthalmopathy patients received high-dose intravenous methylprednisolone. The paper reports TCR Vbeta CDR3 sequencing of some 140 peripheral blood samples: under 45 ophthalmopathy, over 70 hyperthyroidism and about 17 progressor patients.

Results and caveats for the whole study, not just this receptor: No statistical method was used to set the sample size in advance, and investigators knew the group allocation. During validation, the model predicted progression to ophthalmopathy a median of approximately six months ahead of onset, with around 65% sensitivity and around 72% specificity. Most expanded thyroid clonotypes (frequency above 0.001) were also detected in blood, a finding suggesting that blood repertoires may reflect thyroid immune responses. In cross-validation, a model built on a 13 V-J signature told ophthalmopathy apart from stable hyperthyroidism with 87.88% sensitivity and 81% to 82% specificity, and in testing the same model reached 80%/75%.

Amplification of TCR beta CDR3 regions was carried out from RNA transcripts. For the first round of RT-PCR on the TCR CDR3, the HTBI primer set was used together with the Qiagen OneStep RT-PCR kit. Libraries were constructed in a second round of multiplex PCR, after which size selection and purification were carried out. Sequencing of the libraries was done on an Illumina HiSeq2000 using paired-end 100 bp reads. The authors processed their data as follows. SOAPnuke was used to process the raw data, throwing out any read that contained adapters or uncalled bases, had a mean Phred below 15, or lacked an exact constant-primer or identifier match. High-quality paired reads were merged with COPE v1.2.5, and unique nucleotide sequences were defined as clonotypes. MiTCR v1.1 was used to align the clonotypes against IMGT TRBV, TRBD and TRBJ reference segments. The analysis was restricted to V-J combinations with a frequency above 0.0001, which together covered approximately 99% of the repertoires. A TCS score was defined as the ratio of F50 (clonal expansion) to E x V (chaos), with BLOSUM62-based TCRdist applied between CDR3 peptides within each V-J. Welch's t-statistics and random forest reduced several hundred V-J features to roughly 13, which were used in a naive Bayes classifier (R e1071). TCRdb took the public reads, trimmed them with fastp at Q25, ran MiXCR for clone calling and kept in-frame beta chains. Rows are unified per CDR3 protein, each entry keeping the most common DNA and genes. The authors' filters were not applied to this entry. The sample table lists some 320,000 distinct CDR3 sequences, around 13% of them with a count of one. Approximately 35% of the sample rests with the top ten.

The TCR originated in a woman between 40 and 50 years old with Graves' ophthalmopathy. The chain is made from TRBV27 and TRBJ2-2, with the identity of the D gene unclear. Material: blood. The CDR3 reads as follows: CASSLVRPRNTGELFF. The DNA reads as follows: TGTGCCAGCAGTTTAGTTAGGCCCCGAAACACCGGGGAGCTGTTTTTT.